The TCR beta chain under discussion was sequenced for a study of CD8 T cells in Susac syndrome. The trim removed 3 bases at V and 3 bases at J, leaving 5 bases unmatched. This CDR3 spans 15 amino acids. The germline V gene encodes CDR1 KGHSH and CDR2 LQKENI. Reverse transcription of 0.5 to 1 ug RNA was performed with random hexamers. One entry per CDR3 protein, called by TCRdb with MiXCR from the immunoSEQ multiplex PCR reads. Of about 190,000 distinct CDR3 sequences in the sample, 75% to 95% were seen once. This TCR was recovered from a human donor with Susac syndrome. The chain couples TRBV18 to TRBJ1-1, with 9 nucleotides matching TRBD1. The material sequenced was CD4+ T cells from PBMCs. DNA for the CDR3: TGTGCCAGCTCACCCCCCGGGACAGGGTACACTGAAGCTTTCTTT. Amino acid sequence: CASSPPGTGYTEAFF.